This paragraph covers one T cell receptor (beta chain) sequence. The sample comes from a study of CD8 T cells in Susac syndrome. The CDR3 covers 12 residues. Germline values: CDR1 SGHTA, CDR2 FQGTGA. Trimming cost V 6 bases and J 15 bases; bases outside gene matches: 7. Random hexamers served to reverse transcribe about 0.45 to 1 ug RNA. TCRdb called the immunoSEQ multiplex PCR reads again in MiXCR, with one record for every CDR3 protein. Of 150,000 to 200,000 distinct CDR3 sequences listed, around 93% are singletons. The sequence derives from a human donor with multiple sclerosis. Sequenced: CD4+ T cells from PBMCs. The chain has TRBV7-3 and TRBJ2-1, with TRBD1 matching over 11 bases. CDR3 bases: TGTGCCAGCAGTCCCGGGACAGGGGGTCTGTTCTTC. Translated, it gives CASSPGTGGLFF.